These 9 T cell receptor beta chains came from one sample sequenced in a study of blood T cell repertoires in COVID-19. The protocol was immunoSEQ multiplex PCR, while the TCRdb copy is restricted to in-frame clones and leaves out a portion. This table has tens of thousands of clones, 70% to 90% appearing once. The specimen sequenced was peripheral blood. These receptors originate from a man in his 70s with acute or convalescent COVID-19.

The chain is built from TRBV5-1 and TRBJ2-2; possible D gene TRBD2, 6 bases. The CDR3 consists of 15 residues. The germline V gene has CDR1 SGHRS and CDR2 YFSETQ. Trimming took 2 bases from V and 5 from J, leaving 13 bases between them. CDR3: CASSLRGIDTGELFF. CDR3 sequence (DNA): TGCGCCAGCAGCTTACGCGGGATAGATACCGGGGAGCTGTTTTTT.

The V call is TRBV30, the J call TRBJ1-5; the D gene is possibly TRBD1 (5 bases). Germline V gives CDR1 GTSNPN, CDR2 SVGIG (reference sequence). Trimming removed 3 bases from V and 3 bases from J, with 18 bases in between. This CDR3 has 16 residues. CDR3 DNA: TGTGCCTGGAGGTCTAAAAGGGGCCTATACAATCAGCCCCAGCATTTT. Translation: CAWRSKRGLYNQPQHF.

In DNA, the CDR3 is TGTGCCAGCTCATCTCAACAGGGAGGGGATTCACCCCTCCACTTT. It is translated as CASSSQQGGDSPLHF. The rearrangement links TRBV18 to TRBJ1-6; possibly TRBD1 for D (6 bases). Germline V gene lookup returns CDR1 KGHSH and CDR2 LQKENI. CDR3 length: 15 amino acids. V shed 5 bases and J shed 8 bases, with 16 bases lying between them.

The chain has TRBV27 and TRBJ2-7; 10 bases line up with TRBD1. The germline gives CDR1 MNHEY, CDR2 SMNVEV (reference sequence). CDR3 size: 17 residues. V dropped 5 bases and J dropped 2; count of bases not matched to a gene: 12. CDR3 loop: CASSLKTGTGATYEQYF. In DNA form, the CDR3 reads TGTGCCAGCAGTCTCAAGACCGGGACAGGGGCGACCTACGAGCAGTACTTC.

This chain joins TRBV2 and TRBJ1-4, with 8 bases that match TRBD1. V shed 6 bases and J 1 base; nucleotides not matched to a gene: 1. The CDR3 extends over 14 amino acids. Germline CDR1 reads SNHLY; CDR2 reads FYNNEI. CDR3 DNA sequence: TGTGCCAGCAGGACAGGGGTAACTAATGAAAAACTGTTTTTT. Translating gives CASRTGVTNEKLFF.

This chain uses TRBV4-1 with TRBJ2-3; 9 bases map to TRBD1. The CDR3 is 17 residues long. Germline V CDR1 and CDR2: MGHRA, YSYEKL. The V gene end was trimmed by 4 bases and the J gene end by 6 bases; junction bases not matched to a gene: 14. The CDR3 DNA is TGCGCCAGCAGCCGAGGCCCCCTACAGGGGGCGGCGGATACGCAGTATTTT. Residues: CASSRGPLQGAADTQYF.

The CDR3 here is CASSPRGLAGVTGELFF. Written as DNA, the CDR3 is TGTGCCAGCAGTCCCCGGGGGCTAGCGGGAGTAACCGGGGAGCTGTTTTTT. V is TRBV7-2 and J is TRBJ2-2; 10 positions match TRBD2. Germline CDR1 and CDR2: SGHTA and FQGNSA. Trimming at V came to 6 bases and at J to 5 bases, leaving 12 bases not matched to a gene. The length of the CDR3 is 17 residues.

V usage is TRBV12-5 and J usage is TRBJ2-3; D gene uncertain. The CDR3 extends over 14 amino acids. V shed 2 bases and J shed 6 bases, with 12 bases lying between them. The germline CDR1 and CDR2 sequences are LGHNT and FRNRAP. The CDR3 loop is CASGLSSRSDTQYF. CDR3 nucleotide sequence: TGTGCTAGTGGTTTGTCCTCTAGGTCGGATACGCAGTATTTT. The entire variable domain, with the rest obtained from reference TRBV12-5 and TRBJ2-3, is as follows: DARVTQTPRHKVTEMGQEVTMRCQPILGHNTVFWYRQTMMQGLELLAYFRNRAPLDDSGMPKDRFSAEMPDATLATLKIQPSEPRDSAVYFCASGLSSRSDTQYFGPGTRLTVL.

This clone is a singleton in its sample. The V call is TRBV5-1, the J call TRBJ1-1; 9 bases map to TRBD1. Germline V gene lookup returns CDR1 SGHRS and CDR2 YFSETQ. Losses at the gene ends were 4 bases for V and 5 bases for J; bases not matched to a gene: 6. The CDR3 runs to 14 residues. The CDR3 protein is CASSTGQGWTEAFF. As DNA, the CDR3 is TGCGCCAGCAGCACCGGACAGGGGTGGACTGAAGCTTTCTTT.